Many counts were recorded for the clone carrying this T cell receptor beta chain. This entry is derived from a study of molecular identifiers for immune sequencing clone quantification. Via MiXCR, TCRdb re-called the PCR reads, giving one row per CDR3 protein. Altogether more than 550,000 distinct CDR3 sequences are present, 25% being singletons, with the ten largest covering about 0.73%. The trim removed 4 bases at V and 7 bases at J, leaving 8 bases unmatched. Germline CDR1 LNHNV, CDR2 YYDKDF (reference sequence). CDR3 length: 15 residues. Naive CD8 T cells were picked out by sorting for CD8+CD4-CCR7+CD45RA+.

Material: naive CD8+ T cells from blood, with Jurkat cell RNA spiked in. Noted subset: FACS-sorted CD8+CD4-CCR7+CD45RA+ naive T cells. The V and J genes are TRBV15 and TRBJ1-1, with 11 bases that match TRBD1. The receptor was isolated from a human donor in good health. Some libraries in this study had Jurkat cell RNA spiked in. The CDR3 DNA follows: TGTGCCACCAGCACCACCGGACAGGGGGCTAATGAAGCTTTCTTT. Translated, it gives CATSTTGQGANEAFF.